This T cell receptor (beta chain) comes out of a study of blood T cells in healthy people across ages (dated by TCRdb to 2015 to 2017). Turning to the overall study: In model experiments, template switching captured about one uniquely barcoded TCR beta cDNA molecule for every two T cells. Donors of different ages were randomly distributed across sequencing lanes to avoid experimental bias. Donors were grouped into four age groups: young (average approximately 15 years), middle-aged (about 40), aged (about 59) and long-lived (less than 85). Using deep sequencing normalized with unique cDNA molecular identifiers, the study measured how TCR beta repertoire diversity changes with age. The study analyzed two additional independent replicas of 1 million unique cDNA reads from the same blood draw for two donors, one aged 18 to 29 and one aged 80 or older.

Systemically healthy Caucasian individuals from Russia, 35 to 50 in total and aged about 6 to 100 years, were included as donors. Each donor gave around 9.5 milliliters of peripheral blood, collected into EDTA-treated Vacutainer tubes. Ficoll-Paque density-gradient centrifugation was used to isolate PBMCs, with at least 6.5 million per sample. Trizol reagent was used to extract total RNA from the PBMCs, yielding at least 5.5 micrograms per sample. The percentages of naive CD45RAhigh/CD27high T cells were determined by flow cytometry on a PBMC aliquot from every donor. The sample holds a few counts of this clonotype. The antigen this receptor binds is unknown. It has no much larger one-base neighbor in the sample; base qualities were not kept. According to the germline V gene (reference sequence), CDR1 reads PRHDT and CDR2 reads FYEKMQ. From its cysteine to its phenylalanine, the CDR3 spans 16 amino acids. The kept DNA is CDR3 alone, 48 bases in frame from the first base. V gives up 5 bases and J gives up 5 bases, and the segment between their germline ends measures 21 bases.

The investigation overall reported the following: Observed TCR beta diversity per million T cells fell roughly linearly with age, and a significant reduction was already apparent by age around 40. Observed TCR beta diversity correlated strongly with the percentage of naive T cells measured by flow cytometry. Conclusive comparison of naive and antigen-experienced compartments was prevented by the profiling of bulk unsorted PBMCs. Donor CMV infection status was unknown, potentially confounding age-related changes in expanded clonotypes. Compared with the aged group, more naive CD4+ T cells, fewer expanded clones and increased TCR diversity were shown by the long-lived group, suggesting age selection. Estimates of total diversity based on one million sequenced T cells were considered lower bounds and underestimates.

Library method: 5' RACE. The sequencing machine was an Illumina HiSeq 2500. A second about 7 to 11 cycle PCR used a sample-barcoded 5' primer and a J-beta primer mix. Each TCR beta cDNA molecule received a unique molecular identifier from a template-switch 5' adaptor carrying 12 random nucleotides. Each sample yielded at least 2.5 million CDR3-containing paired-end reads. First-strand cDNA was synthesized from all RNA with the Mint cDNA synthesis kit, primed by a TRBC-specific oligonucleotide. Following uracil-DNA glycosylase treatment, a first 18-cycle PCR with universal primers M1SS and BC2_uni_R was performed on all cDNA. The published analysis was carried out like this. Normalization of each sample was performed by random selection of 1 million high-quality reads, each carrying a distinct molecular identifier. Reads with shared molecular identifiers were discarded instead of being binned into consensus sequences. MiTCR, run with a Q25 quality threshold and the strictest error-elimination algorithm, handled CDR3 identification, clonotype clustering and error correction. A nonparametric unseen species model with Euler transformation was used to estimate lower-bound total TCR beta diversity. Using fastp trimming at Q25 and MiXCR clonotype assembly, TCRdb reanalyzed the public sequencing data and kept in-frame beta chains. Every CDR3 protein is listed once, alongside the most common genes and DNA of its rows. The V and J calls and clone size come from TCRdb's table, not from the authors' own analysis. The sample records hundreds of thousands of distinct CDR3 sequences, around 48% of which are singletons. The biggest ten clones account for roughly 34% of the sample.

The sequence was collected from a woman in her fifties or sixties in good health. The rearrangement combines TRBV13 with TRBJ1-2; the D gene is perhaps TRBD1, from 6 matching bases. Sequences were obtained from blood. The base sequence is TGTGCCAGCAGCCTGGGGACATTCGGTTCTTTTTATGGCTACACCTTC. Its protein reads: CASSLGTFGSFYGYTF.